These 14 T cell receptor beta chains share one sample of origin, sequenced in a study of blood T cells in healthy people across ages. The authors ran a second PCR of roughly 6 to 12 cycles using a sample-barcoded 5' primer and a J-beta primer mix. TCRdb independently ran MiXCR on the 5' RACE reads; one entry per CDR3 protein. The sample has 1.8 million or so distinct CDR3 sequences; 39% are singletons. The sequenced sample was blood. The receptor source for this set is a human donor in good health.

This clonotype has more than one count but fewer than ten. This may arise from a read error, as a much more abundant clone is one base away. This sequence joins TRBV7-2 and TRBJ2-6; the D gene is possibly TRBD1 (5 bases). Germline lookup yields CDR1 SGHTA and CDR2 FQGNSA. The CDR3 runs 14 residues. The chain's CDR3 is CASSQGVGVNVLTF. CDR3 DNA sequence: TGTGCCAGCAGCCAAGGGGTTGGGGTCAACGTCCTGACTTTC.

This chain uses TRBV2 with TRBJ2-5; D is ambiguous. The DNA end lines up better with TRBJ2-7; the J call may be wrong. Germline V lookup: CDR1 SNHLY, CDR2 FYNNEI. CDR3 length: 13 amino acids. CDR3 sequence reads: CASTRPIFYEQYF. Written as DNA, the CDR3 is TGTGCCAGCACACGACCAATCTTCTACGAGCAGTACTTC.

This chain links TRBV24-1 with TRBJ2-3, with D perhaps being TRBD1 or TRBD2 (5 bases each). CDR1 is KGHDR, CDR2 SFDVKD, per germline. The CDR3 is 16 amino acids. The V end was cut by 3 bases, the J end by 0 bases, with 12 bases between. DNA for the CDR3: TGTGCCACCAGTGATGGGACGTTGACTAGCACAGATACGCAGTATTTT. This translates into CATSDGTLTSTDTQYF.

The V and J genes are TRBV20-1 and TRBJ1-2; 10 bases fit TRBD1. The V and J ends lost 5 bases and 7 bases, in that order; junction bases with no gene match: 16. The CDR3 length is 16 residues. Germline CDR1 is DFQATT and CDR2 is SNEGSKA (reference sequence). The CDR3 reads CSAPFQGGTGASGYTF. The CDR3 DNA reads TGCAGTGCTCCTTTCCAAGGAGGGACAGGGGCGTCTGGCTACACCTTC.

This clonotype was observed once. The CDR3 DNA is TGCGCCAGCAGCCAGAGCCTGCTTTCGGGTAGAGGACCAACAGATACGCAGTATTTT. Residues: CASSQSLLSGRGPTDTQYF. The rearrangement uses TRBV4-1 and TRBJ2-3, with D unclear. This CDR3 comprises 19 residues. V gave up 3 bases and J gave up 3 bases, with 25 bases separating them. Germline CDR1 reads MGHRA; CDR2 reads YSYEKL.

On this clonotype: At one boundary the junction diverges from the germline segment, which might be a read error. This sequence joins TRBV7-8 and TRBJ2-1, with 9 positions matching TRBD2. Germline values: CDR1 SGHVS, CDR2 FQNEAQ. This CDR3 comprises 16 residues. This CDR3 reads CASSLSGGHSYNGQFF. For the CDR3, the DNA is TGTGCCAGCAGCCTTAGCGGGGGCCACTCCTACAATGGGCAGTTCTTC.

The chain recombines TRBV27 with TRBJ1-2; 9 positions match TRBD1. V lost 11 bases, J lost 0 bases, and 7 bases stayed unmatched. CDR3 length: 14 amino acids. Germline V CDR1 and CDR2: MNHEY, SMNVEV (reference sequence). The CDR3 DNA reads as TGTGCCTCCGGGACAGGGCCAACTAACTATGGCTACACCTTC. The encoded protein is CASGTGPTNYGYTF.

This clonotype has a handful of counts. The chain has TRBV6-5 and TRBJ2-7, with 8 bases matching TRBD1. Germline loops: CDR1 MNHEY, CDR2 SVGAGI. Losses at the gene ends were 3 bases for V and 4 bases for J; bases not matched to a gene: 5. The CDR3 runs to 14 residues. The chain's CDR3 is CASSYGQGWYEQYF. In DNA, the CDR3 is TGTGCCAGCAGTTATGGACAGGGATGGTACGAGCAGTACTTC.

The V and J genes are TRBV5-1 and TRBJ1-1; TRBD1 aligns across 9 bases. Trimming removed 3 bases from V and 4 bases from J; junction bases left unmatched: 4. Germline-derived CDR1 and CDR2 are SGHRS and YFSETQ. CDR3 length: 14 amino acids. For the CDR3, the DNA is TGCGCCAGCAGCTCGGAGGACAGGGGCACTGAAGCTTTCTTT. Its protein product is CASSSEDRGTEAFF.

The chain uses TRBV6-6 and TRBJ1-5; D is undetermined. Germline V lookup: CDR1 MNHNY, CDR2 SVGAGI (reference sequence). The V end lost 5 bases, the J end lost 6 bases, and 17 bases lay between the germline ends. The CDR3 contains 15 residues. For the CDR3, the DNA is TGTGCCAGCAGTCCAGAGCCTCCCACCGGTCAGCCCCAGCATTTT. This encodes CASSPEPPTGQPQHF.

The chain couples TRBV11-3 to TRBJ2-5; 7 bases agree with TRBD1. V lost 5 bases, J lost 11 bases, and 17 bases stayed unmatched. Germline V CDR1 and CDR2: SGHNT, YENEEA. The CDR3 sequence is 15 residues long. The CDR3 nucleotides are TGTGCCAGCAGCCTAGTTGGGACAGAACAACGAGAGCAGTACTTC. Translating gives CASSLVGTEQREQYF.

The rearrangement joins TRBV6-1 to TRBJ1-2, with 10 bases fitting TRBD1. Trimming removed 5 bases from V and 6 bases from J; junction bases left unmatched: 9. There are 15 residues in the CDR3. CDR1 and CDR2 from the germline V gene are MNHNS and SASEGT. CDR3 region: CASSSPGTGVDGYTF. The CDR3 DNA sequence: TGTGCCAGCAGTAGTCCGGGGACAGGGGTAGATGGCTACACCTTC.

The chain carries TRBV10-3 and TRBJ2-3; D not resolved. Between the trimmed V and J ends, which lost 6 bases and 2 bases, there was a span of 6 bases. Germline lookup yields CDR1 ENHRY and CDR2 SYGVKD. This CDR3 has 12 amino acids. CDR3 bases: TGTGCCATCAGCCCAAACACAGATACGCAGTATTTT. Encoded protein: CAISPNTDTQYF.

The V and J genes are TRBV10-3 and TRBJ2-7; maybe TRBD2 (6 bases). Trimming took off 6 bases at V and 2 bases at J, with 11 bases between the two ends. This CDR3 comprises 13 residues. Germline assignment: CDR1 ENHRY and CDR2 SYGVKD. DNA of the CDR3: TGTGCCATCAGCCACGGGACTGCCTACGAGCAGTACTTC. Translating it yields CAISHGTAYEQYF.